One and the same sample provided the 23 T cell receptor beta chains below, sequenced in a study of blood T cells in healthy people across ages. Combining a sample-barcoded 5' primer with a J-beta primer mix, a second PCR ran for roughly 6 to 12 cycles. TCRdb reanalysed the 5' RACE reads using MiXCR and keeps one entry per CDR3 protein. The data contain around 970,000 distinct CDR3 sequences, approximately 50% of them singletons. What was sequenced was blood. The receptors come from a woman between 55 and 75 years old in good health.

This chain joins TRBV29-1 and TRBJ1-1; tentative D call: TRBD1 (5 bases). The CDR3 is made up of 11 amino acids. The germline V gene encodes CDR1 SQVTM and CDR2 ANQGSEA. Deletions cut 8 bases from V and 11 bases from J, with 18 bases between. This CDR3 is CSTSEVGTAFF. CDR3 bases: TGCAGCACATCCGAGGTGGGGACGGCTTTCTTT.

The V and J genes are TRBV27 and TRBJ2-2; 8 positions agree with TRBD1. V trimming: 4 bases; J trimming: 3 bases; junction bases outside the gene matches: 1. Germline lookup yields CDR1 MNHEY and CDR2 SMNVEV (reference sequence). The CDR3 totals 14 residues. CDR3 in DNA: TGTGCCAGCAGTTCACAGGGGGACACCGGGGAGCTGTTTTTT. Encoded protein: CASSSQGDTGELFF.

The chain links TRBV28 to TRBJ2-4; the D gene is possibly TRBD1 (5 bases). The J call may be faulty, since TRBJ2-5 better matches the DNA end. The CDR3 is made up of 13 amino acids. The germline V gene has CDR1 MDHEN and CDR2 SYDVKM. The CDR3 nucleotides read TGTGCCAGCAGGGCCAGGGCGGTAGAGACCCAGTACTTC. Translated: CASRARAVETQYF.

This clonotype appeared many times. V usage is TRBV20-1 and J usage is TRBJ2-7; a possible D gene is TRBD2 (5 bases). Looked up from germline, CDR1 is DFQATT and CDR2 is SNEGSKA (reference sequence). V dropped 4 bases and J dropped 0 bases, with 16 bases sitting between them. The CDR3 sequence is 15 residues long. CDR3: CSATPLKAGSYEQYF. CDR3 DNA sequence: TGCAGTGCTACCCCGTTGAAGGCGGGCTCCTACGAGCAGTACTTC.

This clonotype was counted between two and nine times. The chain links TRBV25-1 to TRBJ1-1; D call uncertain. V lost 5 bases, J lost 1 base, and 20 bases lay in between. The V gene's germline CDR1 is MGHDK and CDR2 SYGVNS. The CDR3 consists of 17 residues. CDR3 residues: CASSHGPGRRRNTEAFF. In DNA form, the CDR3 reads TGTGCCAGCAGTCACGGGCCCGGGCGGCGGCGGAACACTGAAGCTTTCTTT.

The V and J genes are TRBV2 and TRBJ2-1, with TRBD1 matching 8 bases. Germline V lookup: CDR1 SNHLY, CDR2 FYNNEI. There are 15 residues in the CDR3. Trimming at V came to 7 bases and at J to 4 bases, leaving 9 bases not matched to a gene. CDR3 loop: CASIIQGAMYNEQFF. The CDR3 nucleotides read TGTGCCAGCATCATCCAGGGGGCTATGTACAATGAGCAGTTCTTC. Variable domain in full (rest from reference TRBV2 and TRBJ2-1): EPEVTQTPSHQVTQMGQEVILRCVPISNHLYFYWYRQILGQKVEFLVSFYNNEISEKSEIFDDQFSVERPDGSNFTLKIRSTKLEDSAMYFCASIIQGAMYNEQFFGPGTRLTVL.

The gene calls are TRBV29-1 and TRBJ2-7, with TRBD2 identical over 11 bases. The germline gives CDR1 SQVTM, CDR2 ANQGSEA. Trimming cost V 0 bases and J 3 bases; bases outside gene matches: 4. The CDR3 has 15 residues. The CDR3 here is CSVEETSGMVYEQYF. In DNA form, the CDR3 reads TGCAGCGTTGAAGAGACTAGCGGGATGGTCTACGAGCAGTACTTC.

The gene calls are TRBV4-1 and TRBJ2-1; 7 bases are a match to TRBD2. The germline V gene encodes CDR1 MGHRA and CDR2 YSYEKL. The CDR3 has 17 amino acids. Trimming cost V 1 base and J 3 bases; bases outside gene matches: 9. The CDR3 loop is CASSQAPAGSYYNEQFF. CDR3 bases: TGCGCCAGCAGCCAAGCTCCAGCGGGGTCGTACTACAATGAGCAGTTCTTC.

The chain is built from TRBV27 and TRBJ2-2, with TRBD2 matching over 8 bases. Germline CDR1 MNHEY, CDR2 SMNVEV (reference sequence). With V trimmed by 5 bases and J by 1 base, 6 bases remained unmatched. The CDR3 spans 16 residues. This chain's CDR3 is CASSPSAGENTGELFF. The CDR3 DNA is TGTGCCAGCAGTCCCTCAGCGGGAGAGAACACCGGGGAGCTGTTTTTT.

The genes are TRBV7-2 and TRBJ2-1; 7 nucleotides match TRBD1. V shed 0 bases, J shed 12 bases, and the junction held 8 bases outside the gene matches. CDR1 SGHTA and CDR2 FQGNSA come from the germline V gene. This CDR3 contains 14 residues. CDR3 in DNA: TGTGCCAGCAGCTTAGCCAGGGGGACAGATACGCAGTTCTTC. Amino acids: CASSLARGTDTQFF.

The chain recombines TRBV30 with TRBJ1-2; 9 nucleotides line up with TRBD1. Per germline, CDR1 GTSNPN and CDR2 SVGIG (reference sequence). The CDR3 totals 14 residues. V lost 2 bases, J lost 8 bases, and 9 bases stayed unmatched. CDR3 nucleotide sequence: TGTGCCTGGAGTCGCTCCGGGACAGGGAACGGCTACACCTTC. This encodes CAWSRSGTGNGYTF.

The chain is built from TRBV4-3 and TRBJ1-5; 7 positions agree with TRBD1. J was trimmed by 5 bases and V by 1 base; bases with no gene match: 8. The CDR3 is 16 amino acids. In germline, CDR1 is LGHNA, CDR2 YSLEER. The CDR3 bases are TGCGCCAGCAGCCAAGGCGTCGGAGGGGGCTATCAGCCCCAGCATTTT. Translating it yields CASSQGVGGGYQPQHF.

This sequence joins TRBV7-9 and TRBJ2-1; perhaps TRBD1 as D (6 bases). The CDR3 spans 15 residues. In germline, CDR1 is SEHNR, CDR2 FQNEAQ (reference sequence). V was clipped by 5 bases and J by 0 bases, with 11 bases between them. This CDR3 reads CASSIGTSSYNEQFF. The CDR3 region has the DNA TGTGCCAGCAGCATCGGGACAAGCTCCTACAATGAGCAGTTCTTC.

This rearrangement joins TRBV30 to TRBJ1-2, with D possibly TRBD1 on 5 matching bases. The germline V and J ends were trimmed by 2 bases and 4 bases, with 17 bases remaining between them. Germline loops: CDR1 GTSNPN, CDR2 SVGIG (reference sequence). The CDR3 is 15 amino acids. The CDR3 loop reads CAWSQGRLSSYGYTF. CDR3 coding DNA: TGTGCCTGGAGTCAGGGACGGCTCTCTTCCTATGGCTACACCTTC.

The CDR3 coding sequence is TGTGCCAGCAGCATACGGACTAGCGAAAACCAAGAGACCCAGTACTTC. It codes for CASSIRTSENQETQYF. This chain links TRBV7-9 with TRBJ2-5; 9 bases are shared with TRBD2. The germline gives CDR1 SEHNR, CDR2 FQNEAQ (reference sequence). V shed 5 bases and J 0 bases; nucleotides not matched to a gene: 7. CDR3 length: 16 amino acids.

V and J are TRBV12-3 or TRBV12-4 and TRBJ2-6; no definite D call. The CDR3 has 14 residues. Between the trimmed V and J ends, which lost 6 bases and 0 bases, there was a span of 6 bases. CDR3 DNA sequence: TGTGCCAGCAGACAACTCTCTGGGGCCAACGTCCTGACTTTC. Its protein is CASRQLSGANVLTF.

The chain combines TRBV11-2 with TRBJ2-7; D call uncertain. V lost 1 base to trimming and J lost 5 bases, with 6 bases between them. This CDR3 has 12 residues. Germline V CDR1 and CDR2: SGHAT, FQNNGV. For the CDR3, the DNA is TGTGCCAGCAGCTTAGGAGTCCACGAGCAGTACTTC. Translation gives CASSLGVHEQYF.

In its sample, this clonotype was seen many times. The rearrangement links TRBV20-1 to TRBJ1-5, with D unresolved. Trimming took 4 bases from V and 7 from J, leaving 14 bases between them. Looked up from germline, CDR1 is DFQATT and CDR2 is SNEGSKA (reference sequence). The CDR3 contains 13 residues. The CDR3 here is CSAKASGLQPQHF. The DNA for the CDR3 is TGCAGTGCTAAGGCCTCAGGACTGCAGCCCCAGCATTTT.

This clonotype has just one count. The chain recombines TRBV27 with TRBJ2-1; the match to TRBD2 covers 14 bases. V lost 2 bases and J lost 10; bases outside the gene matches: 16. CDR1 and CDR2 (germline): MNHEY, SMNVEV (reference sequence). The CDR3 is made up of 19 amino acids. Here the CDR3 reads CASSLGGTSGRWDIREQFF. CDR3 coding DNA: TGTGCCAGCAGTTTAGGAGGGACTAGCGGGAGATGGGACATTCGAGAGCAGTTCTTC.

The chain recombines TRBV12-3 or TRBV12-4 with TRBJ1-2; D remains unclear. The CDR3 consists of 13 residues. V was pared by 0 bases and J by 4 bases, with 6 bases between. The CDR3 loop is CASSLARLYGYTF. The CDR3, as DNA: TGTGCCAGCAGTTTAGCGCGCCTCTATGGCTACACCTTC.

The chain recombines TRBV20-1 with TRBJ2-3; maybe TRBD2 (5 bases). The length of the CDR3 is 15 residues. Germline CDR1 reads DFQATT; CDR2 reads SNEGSKA (reference sequence). Trimming shortened V by 0 bases and J by 5 bases, and 15 bases separated the two germline ends. Here the CDR3 reads CSARDQLGRGDTQYF. DNA for the CDR3: TGCAGTGCTAGAGATCAATTAGGCCGGGGAGATACGCAGTATTTT.

Of note for this clonotype: Sequence at one end of the junction differs from germline and may be a read error. The chain is built from TRBV12-3 or TRBV12-4 and TRBJ2-5, with a tentative D call TRBD1 (6 bases). This CDR3 comprises 13 residues. The CDR3 DNA sequence: TGTGCCAACAGTGTCCAGGGGTCGAAGACCCAGTACTTC. Its translation is CANSVQGSKTQYF.

The rearrangement uses TRBV15 and TRBJ2-2; tentatively, D is TRBD2 (5 bases). Trimming left V 3 bases short and J 6 bases short, with 8 bases between. The germline gives CDR1 LNHNV, CDR2 YYDKDF (reference sequence). CDR3 length equals 13 residues. Written as DNA, the CDR3 is TGTGCCACCAGCAGCGCTAGCCCCGGGGAGCTGTTTTTT. Amino acids: CATSSASPGELFF.